The following is a TCR beta chain sequence with its context. V shed 6 bases and J 1 base; nucleotides not matched to a gene: 5. The CDR3 runs 15 residues. Germline V gives CDR1 SNHLY, CDR2 FYNNEI. The source of the sample is a study of blood T cell repertoires in COVID-19. Per the authors' pipeline: Estimated nucleated cell counts came from reference gene primer amplification. Using immunoSEQ multiplex PCR, the repertoire was profiled, and TCRdb retains in-frame clones only, with some absent. The V and J calls and clone size were taken over from that table, and D and trimming were inferred from the DNA. The sample records roughly 320,000 clones, around 90% being singletons.

The chain joins TRBV2 to TRBJ1-4, with TRBD1 matching over 7 bases. This receptor was identified in a woman aged 50 to 65 with COVID-19, enrolled during active disease. Sample: peripheral blood. The CDR3 sequence: CASRGRQGTNEKLFF. In DNA, the CDR3 is TGTGCCAGCAGGGGAAGACAGGGAACTAATGAAAAACTGTTTTTT. The full variable domain, rest sourced from reference TRBV2 and TRBJ1-4, is EPEVTQTPSHQVTQMGQEVILRCVPISNHLYFYWYRQILGQKVEFLVSFYNNEISEKSEIFDDQFSVERPDGSNFTLKIRSTKLEDSAMYFCASRGRQGTNEKLFFGSGTQLSVL.